Below are 4 T cell receptor beta chains sequenced from a single sample in a study of blood T cell repertoires in COVID-19. The protocol was immunoSEQ multiplex PCR, while the TCRdb copy is restricted to in-frame clones and leaves out a portion. The sample shows around 250,000 clones, around 90% of them seen only once. Material: PBMCs or T cells enriched from blood (not recorded which). Receptors originate from a woman in her 50s who had recovered from COVID-19.

The rearrangement uses TRBV27 and TRBJ2-5; D possibly corresponds to TRBD2 (6 bases). Deletions cut 5 bases from V and 7 bases from J, with 20 bases between. The CDR3 has 15 amino acids. The germline V gene has CDR1 MNHEY and CDR2 SMNVEV (reference sequence). The CDR3 DNA reads as TGTGCCAGCAGTCCCCCCAGTGAGTCCGGGGGGACCCAGTACTTC. Translating gives CASSPPSESGGTQYF.

The chain recombines TRBV3-1 (or the pseudogene TRBV3-2) with TRBJ1-2, with D hard to call. V shed 4 bases and J shed 7 bases, with 10 bases lying between them. The CDR3 spans 12 residues. Germline V gives CDR1 LGHDT, CDR2 YNNKEL (reference sequence). The CDR3 DNA reads as TGTGCCAGCAGCCGACCAGGCCGTGGCTACACCTTC. Its protein is CASSRPGRGYTF.

J is TRBJ2-1 and V is TRBV3-1 (or the pseudogene TRBV3-2); D possibly corresponds to TRBD2 (6 bases). The CDR3 totals 15 residues. Germline V CDR1 and CDR2: LGHDT, YNNKEL (reference sequence). Trimming removed 0 bases at V and 4 bases at J, with 10 bases between. In nucleotides, the CDR3 is TGTGCCAGCAGCCAAGATGCGGGAAGGTACAATGAGCAGTTCTTC. It codes for CASSQDAGRYNEQFF.

This chain joins TRBV10-3 and TRBJ1-2, with 10 bases identical to TRBD1. Germline assignment: CDR1 ENHRY and CDR2 SYGVKD. This CDR3 spans 14 amino acids. V gave up 4 bases and J gave up 3 bases; unmatched junction bases: 2. The CDR3 sequence is CAISGTGGDYGYTF. The CDR3 coding sequence is TGTGCCATCAGTGGGACAGGGGGGGACTATGGCTACACCTTC.